This TCR beta chain is drawn from a study of T cell clonality in common variable immunodeficiency. Study observations and caveats: In common variable immunodeficiency, TCR beta chains reportedly carried fewer deletions and N-nucleotide insertions. Shared TCRbeta clones were fewer between CVID subjects than controls.

This clone was detected many times. The antigen is undetermined. The read halts 3 residues ahead of the CDR3 end, with the missing end drawn from the germline J gene. Here immunoSEQ multiplex PCR was the method, and the copy in TCRdb shows in-frame clones only, minus some. This sample shows more than 35,000 clones and no singletons; approximately 6% rests with the ten largest. CVID meant reduced serum IgG, IgA and/or IgM plus specific antibody deficiency. This CDR3 is 11 amino acids long. Between the trimmed V and J ends, which lost 4 bases and 3 bases, there was a span of 7 bases. CDR1 is SQVTM, CDR2 ANQGSEA, per germline.

Sequenced: peripheral blood mononuclear cells. The sequence came from a human donor with common variable immunodeficiency. The chain is built from TRBV29-1 and TRBJ2-7; D remains unclear. The CDR3 protein is CSVAQDYEQYF. Incomplete CDR3 DNA: TGCAGCGTTGCTCAGGACTACGAG.